Listed below are T cell receptor beta chains from one sample, sequenced in a study of T cell responses to AZD1222 COVID-19 vaccine. Only in-frame clones appear in the TCRdb table, and some are missing; sequencing was by immunoSEQ multiplex PCR. Among over 150,000 clones listed, approximately 95% were seen once. The sequencing used peripheral blood, collected 28 days after the second AZD1222 dose. All receptors derive from an adult who received the AZD1222 COVID-19 vaccine. Both conserved end residues are part of each CDR3. A D gene is named only where the DNA matches it firmly. Size is stated for part of the rows, as once, few or many counts, or as a class when the clone is expanded.

d_gene: TRBD1; abundance: -; j_gene: TRBJ1-5; v_gene: TRBV2; len: 15; CDR3aa: CASRGQGAIGQPQHF; CDR3nt: TGTGCTAGCAGGGGACAGGGGGCGATTGGACAGCCCCAGCATTTT
d_gene: -; abundance: -; j_gene: TRBJ2-7; v_gene: TRBV14; len: 15; CDR3aa: CASSQGAQGFHEQYF; CDR3nt: TGTGCCAGCAGCCAAGGGGCCCAAGGGTTCCACGAGCAGTACTTC
d_gene: -; abundance: -; j_gene: TRBJ1-1; v_gene: TRBV16; len: 15; CDR3aa: CASSPLGGIGTEAFF; CDR3nt: TGTGCCAGCAGCCCCCTGGGAGGGATTGGAACTGAAGCTTTCTTT
d_gene: -; abundance: -; j_gene: TRBJ1-1; v_gene: TRBV18; len: 13; CDR3aa: CASSQGDSTEAFF; CDR3nt: TGTGCCAGCTCACAGGGAGATTCCACTGAAGCTTTCTTT
d_gene: TRBD1; abundance: -; j_gene: TRBJ1-6; v_gene: TRBV7-3; len: 15; CDR3aa: CASSKGQGYNSPLHF; CDR3nt: TGTGCCAGCAGCAAGGGACAGGGCTATAATTCACCCCTCCACTTT
d_gene: -; abundance: -; j_gene: TRBJ1-5; v_gene: TRBV5-1; len: 14; CDR3aa: CASSPGAKDQPQHF; CDR3nt: TGCGCCAGCAGTCCGGGGGCGAAGGATCAGCCCCAGCATTTT
d_gene: -; abundance: -; j_gene: TRBJ2-3; v_gene: TRBV2; len: 11; CDR3aa: CASRVTDTQYF; CDR3nt: TGTGCCAGCAGGGTTACAGATACGCAGTATTTT
d_gene: -; abundance: -; j_gene: TRBJ1-4; v_gene: TRBV6-5; len: 14; CDR3aa: CASGPGAANEKLFF; CDR3nt: TGTGCCAGCGGACCAGGGGCAGCTAATGAAAAACTGTTTTTT
d_gene: TRBD2; abundance: few; j_gene: TRBJ2-2; v_gene: TRBV6-5; len: 14; CDR3aa: CASSNSGVTGELFF; CDR3nt: TGTGCCAGCAGTAATAGCGGGGTCACCGGGGAGCTGTTTTTT
d_gene: -; abundance: -; j_gene: TRBJ2-2; v_gene: TRBV10-3; len: 16; CDR3aa: CASREGPQRHTGELFF; CDR3nt: TGTGCCTCCCGAGAGGGCCCCCAGCGGCACACCGGGGAGCTGTTTTTT
d_gene: -; abundance: -; j_gene: TRBJ1-1; v_gene: TRBV27; len: 14; CDR3aa: CASSLPGKYAEAFF; CDR3nt: TGTGCCAGCAGTTTACCGGGGAAGTACGCTGAAGCTTTCTTT
d_gene: TRBD1; abundance: -; j_gene: TRBJ2-1; v_gene: TRBV5-1; len: 15; CDR3aa: CASSPGGAPYNEQFF; CDR3nt: TGCGCCAGCAGCCCAGGGGGCGCCCCCTACAATGAGCAGTTCTTC
d_gene: -; abundance: -; j_gene: TRBJ1-2; v_gene: TRBV9; len: 13; CDR3aa: CASSGQGREGYTF; CDR3nt: TGTGCCAGCAGCGGCCAGGGGAGGGAAGGCTACACCTTC
d_gene: TRBD2; abundance: -; j_gene: TRBJ2-7; v_gene: TRBV6-5; len: 15; CDR3aa: CASSSPRSGGYEQYF; CDR3nt: TGTGCCAGCAGCTCGCCGCGCAGCGGGGGTTACGAGCAGTACTTC
d_gene: -; abundance: -; j_gene: TRBJ1-1; v_gene: TRBV15; len: 13; CDR3aa: CATSSRQNTEAFF; CDR3nt: TGTGCCACCAGCTCTCGACAGAACACTGAAGCTTTCTTT
d_gene: -; abundance: -; j_gene: TRBJ1-5; v_gene: TRBV19; len: 15; CDR3aa: CASSIQGGPNQPQHF; CDR3nt: TGTGCCAGTAGTATACAGGGAGGACCGAATCAGCCCCAGCATTTT
d_gene: -; abundance: once; j_gene: TRBJ2-7; v_gene: TRBV19; len: 13; CDR3aa: CASSRQGGYEQYF; CDR3nt: TGTGCCAGTAGTAGACAGGGAGGGTACGAGCAGTACTTC
d_gene: -; abundance: -; j_gene: TRBJ1-4; v_gene: TRBV7-8; len: 14; CDR3aa: CASSPRRDNEKLFF; CDR3nt: TGTGCCAGCAGCCCCCGGAGGGATAATGAAAAACTGTTTTTT
d_gene: -; abundance: -; j_gene: TRBJ2-5; v_gene: TRBV18; len: 13; CDR3aa: CASSRSQEETQYF; CDR3nt: TGTGCCAGCTCACGGAGTCAAGAAGAGACCCAGTACTTC
d_gene: TRBD1; abundance: once; j_gene: TRBJ2-5; v_gene: TRBV5-1; len: 15; CDR3aa: CASSLEGQGRETQYF; CDR3nt: TGCGCCAGCAGCTTAGAGGGACAGGGACGCGAGACCCAGTACTTC
d_gene: -; abundance: -; j_gene: TRBJ2-3; v_gene: TRBV7-2; len: 11; CDR3aa: CASILRGTQYF; CDR3nt: TGTGCCAGCATACTGAGGGGGACGCAGTATTTT
d_gene: TRBD1; abundance: -; j_gene: TRBJ2-1; v_gene: TRBV29-1; len: 13; CDR3aa: CSGTGTGYNEQFF; CDR3nt: TGCAGCGGGACCGGGACAGGGTACAATGAGCAGTTCTTC
d_gene: -; abundance: -; j_gene: TRBJ2-7; v_gene: TRBV7-6; len: 15; CDR3aa: CASSPGSGDRYEQYF; CDR3nt: TGTGCCAGCAGCCCTGGGTCAGGGGATCGATACGAGCAGTACTTC
d_gene: TRBD1; abundance: -; j_gene: TRBJ2-7; v_gene: TRBV2; len: 14; CDR3aa: CASRGTGGRGEQYF; CDR3nt: TGTGCCAGCAGGGGAACAGGGGGCAGGGGAGAGCAGTACTTC
d_gene: -; abundance: -; j_gene: TRBJ1-1; v_gene: TRBV7-2; len: 15; CDR3aa: CASSVTPGARVGAFF; CDR3nt: TGTGCCAGCAGCGTAACCCCCGGGGCGCGGGTGGGTGCTTTCTTT
d_gene: -; abundance: -; j_gene: TRBJ2-5; v_gene: TRBV9; len: 13; CDR3aa: CASSGGPQETQYF; CDR3nt: TGTGCCAGCAGCGGCGGCCCCCAAGAGACCCAGTACTTC
d_gene: -; abundance: -; j_gene: TRBJ2-7; v_gene: TRBV2; len: 13; CDR3aa: CASWDGSSYEQYF; CDR3nt: TGTGCCAGCTGGGACGGAAGCTCCTACGAGCAGTACTTC
d_gene: -; abundance: -; j_gene: TRBJ2-1; v_gene: TRBV5-6; len: 16; CDR3aa: CASSLDLTSGYNEQFF; CDR3nt: TGTGCCAGCAGCTTGGATCTGACTAGTGGCTACAATGAGCAGTTCTTC
d_gene: -; abundance: -; j_gene: TRBJ1-2; v_gene: TRBV27; len: 13; CDR3aa: CASSQTGNYGYTF; CDR3nt: TGTGCCAGCAGTCAAACAGGGAACTATGGCTACACCTTC
d_gene: -; abundance: -; j_gene: TRBJ1-2; v_gene: TRBV12-3/TRBV12-4; len: 13; CDR3aa: CASSRTENYGYTF; CDR3nt: TGTGCCAGCAGCAGAACAGAAAACTATGGCTACACCTTC
d_gene: -; abundance: -; j_gene: TRBJ2-7; v_gene: TRBV27; len: 15; CDR3aa: CASSPGTSTSYEQYF; CDR3nt: TGTGCCAGCAGCCCGGGGACATCCACCTCCTACGAGCAGTACTTC
d_gene: -; abundance: -; j_gene: TRBJ1-4; v_gene: TRBV7-9; len: 14; CDR3aa: CASSLGTANEKLFF; CDR3nt: TGTGCCAGCAGCTTAGGGACAGCTAATGAAAAACTGTTTTTT
d_gene: TRBD1; abundance: -; j_gene: TRBJ1-1; v_gene: TRBV18; len: 16; CDR3aa: CASSPPTQGRGQVAFF; CDR3nt: TGTGCCAGCTCACCACCGACCCAAGGCAGGGGGCAAGTGGCTTTCTTT
d_gene: TRBD2; abundance: -; j_gene: TRBJ2-1; v_gene: TRBV7-8; len: 15; CDR3aa: CASSVSSGAYNEQFF; CDR3nt: TGTGCCAGCAGCGTCTCTAGCGGGGCTTACAATGAGCAGTTCTTC
d_gene: -; abundance: -; j_gene: TRBJ1-4; v_gene: TRBV7-9; len: 15; CDR3aa: CASSLADSRREKLFF; CDR3nt: TGTGCCAGCAGCCTGGCGGACAGCCGCAGGGAAAAACTGTTTTTT
d_gene: TRBD1; abundance: -; j_gene: TRBJ2-5; v_gene: TRBV9; len: 13; CDR3aa: CASSTGQQETQYF; CDR3nt: TGTGCCAGCAGCACGGGACAGCAAGAGACCCAGTACTTC
d_gene: -; abundance: -; j_gene: TRBJ2-1; v_gene: TRBV15; len: 13; CDR3aa: CATSAELNNEQFF; CDR3nt: TGTGCCACCTCTGCGGAGCTAAACAATGAGCAGTTCTTC
d_gene: -; abundance: -; j_gene: TRBJ1-6; v_gene: TRBV5-6; len: 17; CDR3aa: CASSTRLGPSYNSPLHF; CDR3nt: TGTGCCAGCAGCACCCGGTTGGGGCCCTCCTATAATTCACCCCTCCACTTT
d_gene: TRBD1; abundance: -; j_gene: TRBJ2-3; v_gene: TRBV4-2; len: 15; CDR3aa: CASSRQGFDADTQYF; CDR3nt: TGTGCCAGCAGCCGACAGGGATTTGACGCAGATACGCAGTATTTT
d_gene: -; abundance: -; j_gene: TRBJ2-5; v_gene: TRBV7-9; len: 14; CDR3aa: CASSAGGRAETQYF; CDR3nt: TGTGCCAGCAGCGCCGGGGGAAGGGCCGAGACCCAGTACTTC